This TCR beta chain was retrieved from a study of blood T cells in healthy people across ages. This CDR3 region has 16 residues. CDR1 MNHEY and CDR2 SVGEGT come from the germline V gene. V dropped 1 base and J dropped 7; count of bases not matched to a gene: 5. The second PCR ran roughly 7 to 12 cycles with a sample-barcoded 5' primer and J-beta primers. From the 5' RACE reads, TCRdb called clonotypes with MiXCR, one entry per CDR3 protein. The repertoire holds hundreds of thousands of distinct CDR3 sequences, with about half as singletons. V and J are TRBV6-2 or TRBV6-3 and TRBJ2-1; 12 positions agree with TRBD2. The sequenced material came from blood. The receptor was derived from a man older than 75 in good health. CDR3 DNA: TGTGCCAGCAGTTACTTCCAACTAGCGGGAGGAAATGAGCAGTTCTTC. The encoded protein is CASSYFQLAGGNEQFF.